These 3 T cell receptor beta chains came from one sample sequenced in a study of blood T cells in healthy people across ages. The second PCR ran roughly 7 to 11 cycles with a sample-barcoded 5' primer and J-beta primers. MiXCR was run by TCRdb on the 5' RACE reads, yielding one entry per CDR3 protein. The repertoire holds 1.5 million to 2 million distinct CDR3 sequences, with 28% as singletons. Input material: blood. The receptors here all came from a woman between 25 and 40 years old in good health.

The CDR3 here is CASSLPGGKSEKLFF. In DNA, the CDR3 is TGTGCCAGCAGCTTACCAGGAGGAAAAAGTGAAAAACTGTTTTTT. The V and J genes are TRBV7-9 and TRBJ1-4; D not certain. The CDR3 runs to 15 residues. Germline V lookup: CDR1 SEHNR, CDR2 FQNEAQ (reference sequence). V shed 2 bases and J shed 7 bases, with 14 bases lying between them.

About this clonotype: Being one base from a much bigger clone, this may be a read error. The chain carries TRBV29-1 and TRBJ2-4, with TRBD2 identical over 9 bases. Gene TRBJ2-7 matches the end of the DNA better, so the J call may be wrong. CDR3 size: 15 residues. Germline values: CDR1 SQVTM, CDR2 ANQGSEA. CDR3 sequence: CSVEDGGGVAYEQYF. In DNA form, the CDR3 reads TGCAGCGTTGAAGATGGCGGGGGGGTCGCCTACGAGCAGTACTTC.

This clonotype was counted only a few times. The chain has TRBV7-6 and TRBJ2-7; the D gene is possibly TRBD2 (7 bases). V was trimmed by 5 bases and J by 3 bases, leaving 14 bases between them. The length of the CDR3 is 14 residues. The germline CDR1 and CDR2 sequences are SGHVS and FNYEAQ. Written as DNA, the CDR3 is TGTGCCAGCAGCCCCACAGGGACTATCTACGAGCAGTACTTC. Protein: CASSPTGTIYEQYF.